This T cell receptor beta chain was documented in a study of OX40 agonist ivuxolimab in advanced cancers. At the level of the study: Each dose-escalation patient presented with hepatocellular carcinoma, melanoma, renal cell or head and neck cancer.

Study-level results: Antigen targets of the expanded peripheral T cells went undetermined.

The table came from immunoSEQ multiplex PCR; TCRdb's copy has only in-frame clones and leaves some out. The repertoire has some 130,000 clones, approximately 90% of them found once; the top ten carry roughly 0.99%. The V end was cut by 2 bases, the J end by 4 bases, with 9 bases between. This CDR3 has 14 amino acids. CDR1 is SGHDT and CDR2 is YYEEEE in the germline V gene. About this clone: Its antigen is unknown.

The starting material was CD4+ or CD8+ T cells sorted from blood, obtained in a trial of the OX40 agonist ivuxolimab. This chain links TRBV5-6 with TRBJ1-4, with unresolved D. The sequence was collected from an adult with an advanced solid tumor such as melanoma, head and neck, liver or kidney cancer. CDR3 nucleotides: TGTGCCAGCAGCTTTAACGGAGTTAATGAAAAACTGTTTTTT. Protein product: CASSFNGVNEKLFF.